The text below deals with one T cell receptor (beta chain). The sample comes from a study of OX40 agonist ivuxolimab in advanced cancers. Produced via immunoSEQ multiplex PCR; TCRdb's table is partial and in-frame only. The sample comprises about 50,000 clones, 80% of which are singletons, and under 5% rests with the top ten. The CDR3 contains 15 residues. V was trimmed by 2 bases and J by 2 bases, leaving 12 bases between them. Germline V gene data show CDR1 as SGHVS and CDR2 as FNYEAQ. Patients with a history of autoimmune disease or on systemic immunosuppression were excluded. The sequences come from CD4+ or CD8+ T cells sorted from blood, collected in a trial of the OX40 agonist ivuxolimab. V usage is TRBV7-6 and J usage is TRBJ1-2; D might be TRBD1 (6 bases). The source is an adult with an advanced solid tumor such as melanoma, head and neck, liver or kidney cancer. The DNA for the CDR3 is TGTGCCAGCAGCTTATACGGGGGACAAAACTATGGCTACACCTTC. This translates into CASSLYGGQNYGYTF.